The clone carrying this TCR beta chain has only one observation. J was trimmed by 7 bases and V by 4 bases; bases with no gene match: 8. This CDR3 has 15 residues. Germline assignment: CDR1 SGHDN and CDR2 FVKESK. Authors' processing steps: Amplification with reference gene primers provided the estimates of nucleated cell counts. Method: immunoSEQ multiplex PCR; TCRdb's copy keeps in-frame clones and lacks some. Clone size and the V and J calls come from that table; the DNA yielded D and trimming. The table shows fewer than 250,000 clones, with roughly nine tenths occurring only once. This entry comes from a study of blood T cell repertoires in COVID-19. As for the study in general: COVID-19 samples collected from the United States, Italy and Spain covered acute and convalescent phases. The analysed material was cDNA or gDNA that came from T cells, B-cell-depleted T cells, or PBMCs.

The V gene is TRBV14, the J gene TRBJ1-2; 11 bases are shared with TRBD1. The sequence was collected from a woman aged 45-65 years with acute or convalescent COVID-19. The specimen sequenced was peripheral blood. The CDR3: CASSRDRGGRSGYTF. CDR3 sequence (DNA): TGTGCCAGCAGCCGGGACAGGGGGGGCCGTAGTGGCTACACCTTC. The full variable domain, its missing parts supplied by reference TRBV14 and TRBJ1-2, is EAGVTQFPSHSVIEKGQTVTLRCDPISGHDNLYWYRRVMGKEIKFLLHFVKESKQDESGMPNNRFLAERTGGTYSTLKVQPAELEDSGVYFCASSRDRGGRSGYTFGSGTRLTVV.